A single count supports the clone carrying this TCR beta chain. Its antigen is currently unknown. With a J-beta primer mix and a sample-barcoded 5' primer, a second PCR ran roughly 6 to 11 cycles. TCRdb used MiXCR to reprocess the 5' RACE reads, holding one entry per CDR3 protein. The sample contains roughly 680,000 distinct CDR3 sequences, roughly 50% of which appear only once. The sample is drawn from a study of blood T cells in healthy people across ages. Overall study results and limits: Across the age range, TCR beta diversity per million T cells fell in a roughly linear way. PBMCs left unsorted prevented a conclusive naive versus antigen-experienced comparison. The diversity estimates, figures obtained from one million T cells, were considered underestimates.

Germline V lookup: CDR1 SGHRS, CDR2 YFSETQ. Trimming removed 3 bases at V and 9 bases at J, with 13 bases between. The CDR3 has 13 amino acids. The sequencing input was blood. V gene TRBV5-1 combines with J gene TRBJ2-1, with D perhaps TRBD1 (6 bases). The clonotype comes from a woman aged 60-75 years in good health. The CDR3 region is CASSSDRPSEQFF. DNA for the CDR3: TGCGCCAGCAGCTCCGACAGGCCCAGTGAGCAGTTCTTC.